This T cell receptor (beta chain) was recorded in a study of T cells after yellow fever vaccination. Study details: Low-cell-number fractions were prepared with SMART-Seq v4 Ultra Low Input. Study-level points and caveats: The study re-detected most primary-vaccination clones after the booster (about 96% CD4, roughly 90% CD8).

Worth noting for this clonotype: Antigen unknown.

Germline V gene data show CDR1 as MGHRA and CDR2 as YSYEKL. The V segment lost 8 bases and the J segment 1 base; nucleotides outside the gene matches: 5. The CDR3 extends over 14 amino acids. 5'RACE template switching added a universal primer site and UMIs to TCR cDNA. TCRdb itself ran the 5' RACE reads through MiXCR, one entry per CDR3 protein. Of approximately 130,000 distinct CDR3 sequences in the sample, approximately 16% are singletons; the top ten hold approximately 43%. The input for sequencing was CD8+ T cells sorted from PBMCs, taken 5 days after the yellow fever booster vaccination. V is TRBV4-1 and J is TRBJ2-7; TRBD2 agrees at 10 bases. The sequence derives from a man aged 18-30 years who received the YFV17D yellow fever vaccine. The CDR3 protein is CASARTSGSYEQYF. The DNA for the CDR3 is TGCGCCAGCGCTCGGACTAGCGGATCCTACGAGCAGTACTTC.